These T cell receptor beta chains were read from a single sample in a study of shared clonotypes between healthy human individuals. The data were produced by immunoSEQ multiplex PCR, yet TCRdb's version contains in-frame clones alone and is incomplete. The table lists approximately 2,200,000 clones, about 92% of them singletons. Sequenced input: naive CD8+ T cells from PBMCs. Receptor source: a man aged 18 to 29 in good health. Some clones in this sample may be carry-over from other donors' samples. Both conserved end residues are part of each CDR3. A D gene is named only where the DNA matches it firmly. Expanded clones get a size class; other rows say once, few or many, or leave the size out.

d_gene,j_gene,abundance,v_gene,CDR3aa,CDR3nt
TRBD1,TRBJ1-2,NA,TRBV5-4,CASSPGTGGFDYGYTF,TGTGCCAGCAGCCCGGGGACAGGGGGCTTTGACTATGGCTACACCTTC
NA,TRBJ1-5,NA,TRBV15,CATSRGPGTFNSNQPQHF,TGTGCCACCAGCAGAGGCCCCGGGACATTTAATAGCAATCAGCCCCAGCATTTT
NA,TRBJ1-5,few,TRBV28,CASSFGGDSNQPQHF,TGTGCCAGCAGTTTCGGTGGGGATAGCAATCAGCCCCAGCATTTT
NA,TRBJ2-1,NA,TRBV7-9,CASSFPGHEQFF,TGTGCCAGCAGCTTCCCGGGACATGAGCAGTTCTTC
NA,TRBJ1-4,NA,TRBV28,CASRADLNEKLFF,TGTGCCAGCAGGGCGGATCTCAATGAAAAACTGTTTTTT
NA,TRBJ2-1,NA,TRBV2,CASSAGSSYNEQFF,TGTGCCAGCAGTGCTGGAAGCTCCTACAATGAGCAGTTCTTC
NA,TRBJ1-1,NA,TRBV27,CASSPLLIWNTEAFF,TGTGCCAGCAGTCCCTTATTGATTTGGAACACTGAAGCTTTCTTT
NA,TRBJ1-5,NA,TRBV10-3,CAISDEGGSNQPQHF,TGTGCCATCAGTGATGAGGGGGGGAGCAATCAGCCCCAGCATTTT
NA,TRBJ2-1,NA,TRBV7-2,CASSPATRNEQFF,TGTGCCAGCAGCCCGGCTACGAGGAATGAGCAGTTCTTC
TRBD1,TRBJ2-3,NA,TRBV11-2,CASSPRDRSTDTQYF,TGTGCCAGCAGCCCCAGGGACAGGAGCACAGATACGCAGTATTTT
NA,TRBJ2-1,NA,TRBV29-1,CSVVVLNNEQFF,TGCAGCGTTGTTGTCCTTAACAATGAGCAGTTCTTC
NA,TRBJ2-3,NA,TRBV7-6,CASSLRSGALNPTGTDTQYF,TGTGCCAGCAGCTTACGGTCGGGAGCGCTTAACCCCACAGGAACAGATACGCAGTATTTT
TRBD1,TRBJ1-2,NA,TRBV7-9,CASSHRQGPNYGYTF,TGTGCCAGCAGCCACCGACAGGGACCTAACTATGGCTACACCTTC
TRBD1,TRBJ1-2,once,TRBV9,CASSVGRDRGDYGYTF,TGTGCCAGCAGCGTAGGCCGGGACAGGGGAGACTATGGCTACACCTTC
NA,TRBJ2-5,NA,TRBV7-6,CASSPVRGRQETQYF,TGTGCCAGCAGCCCCGTAAGGGGACGCCAAGAGACCCAGTACTTC
NA,TRBJ2-2,NA,TRBV11-2,CACNAANTGELFF,TGTGCCTGCAACGCGGCGAACACCGGGGAGCTGTTTTTT
TRBD1,TRBJ2-2,once,TRBV7-3,CASSWGPGQGHTGELFF,TGTGCCAGCAGCTGGGGACCGGGACAGGGACACACCGGGGAGCTGTTTTTT
NA,TRBJ2-7,NA,TRBV28,CASSTGHEQYF,TGTGCCAGCTCAACAGGGCACGAGCAGTACTTC